The sequence of this TCR beta chain was determined in a study of control samples from healthy donors and cancer patients. The method was immunoSEQ multiplex PCR; TCRdb's version includes in-frame clones alone and lacks a portion of them. The sample includes more than 95,000 clones, over 90% of them seen just once. CDR1 and CDR2 from the germline V gene are SGHAT and FQNNGV. The CDR3 has 13 residues. V was cut by 5 bases and J by 1 base, with 9 bases left in between. The clonotype was recovered from a man between 18 and 35 years old in good health. Sequenced sample: blood. The chain employs TRBV11-2 and TRBJ2-7; D not resolved. The CDR3 nucleotides are TGTGCCAGCAGCATACTTCAGTCCTACGAGCAGTACTTC. Translating it yields CASSILQSYEQYF.